This TCR beta chain was identified in a study of blood T cell repertoires in COVID-19. Study background: Samples came from the United States, Italy and Spain, spanning acute and convalescent COVID-19. Sample material is recorded as cDNA or gDNA derived from T cells, B-cell-depleted T cells, or PBMCs.

Original data processing: Amplifying reference gene primers gave estimates of nucleated cell counts. TCRdb's copy holds only in-frame clones and misses some; the assay was immunoSEQ multiplex PCR. Clonal size and the V and J genes are those of that table, whereas D and trimming came from the DNA. Of over 300,000 clones in the sample, roughly 90% were seen once. Looked up from germline, CDR1 is SNHLY and CDR2 is FYNNEI. This CDR3 is built from 14 residues. Trimming removed 7 bases from V and 5 bases from J; junction bases left unmatched: 6. The clonotype was recovered from a man aged 18-30 years who had recovered from COVID-19. The sample taken for sequencing was peripheral blood. The chain is built from TRBV2 and TRBJ2-7, with 12 bases aligning to TRBD2. CDR3 sequence (DNA): TGTGCCAGCACCAGACTAGCGGGAGTTGACGAGCAGTACTTC. This translates into CASTRLAGVDEQYF.